A single T cell receptor (beta chain) is shown here with its context. These data belong to a study of shared clonotypes between healthy human individuals. The study ran the assay at deep level. It was across several immunoSEQ plates that each subset's genomic DNA was evenly split. The sequencing of unsorted PBMC DNA took place on ten immunoSEQ deep assay plates. Assay used: immunoSEQ multiplex PCR; TCRdb lists only in-frame clones, some missing. Here the sample spans about 490,000 clones, over 70% being singletons. With 4 bases clipped from V and 0 bases from J, the junction kept 5 bases outside the gene matches. The CDR3 consists of 16 residues. Per germline, CDR1 MGHDK and CDR2 SYGVNS. All of the donors resided in Nashville, Tennessee, and each was a Caucasian adult.

This TCR was sampled from a woman aged 40 to 50 in good health. Some clones in this sample may be carry-over from other donors' samples. Sequencing used PBMCs. The chain combines TRBV25-1 with TRBJ2-4; TRBD1 matches at 8 bases. CDR3: CASSGQGTVAKNIQYF. CDR3 coding DNA: TGTGCCAGCAGTGGACAGGGGACTGTAGCCAAAAACATTCAGTACTTC.